The rows below give T cell receptor beta chains drawn from one sample of a study of persistence of HIV-infected CD4 T cells. Produced via immunoSEQ multiplex PCR; TCRdb's table is partial and in-frame only. The data contain about 41,000 clones, 75% to 80% of them seen just once; the ten biggest clones take up over 12%. These TCRs are of unknown antigen specificity. Here the sequenced sample was CD4+ T cells sorted from PBMCs after approximately 19-hour stimulation, taken from a patient who received antiretroviral therapy. The receptors shown here come from an adult man with HIV who was CMV-seropositive. Each CDR3 is given with its conserved first and last residue. The D gene is left open where the match is weak. Rows give clone size only sometimes, using once, few, many, or a class for an expanded clone.

>TRBJ2-2|medium-sized|NA|TRBV14
TGTGCCAGCAGCCAAGATCGGGGGCGGGACTGGACCGGGGAGCTGTTTTTT
CASSQDRGRDWTGELFF
>TRBJ2-3|NA|NA|TRBV5-1
TGCGCCAGCAGCTTGGCCGGGATCACAGATACGCAGTATTTT
CASSLAGITDTQYF
>TRBJ1-1|NA|NA|TRBV5-6
TGTGCCAGCAGCCCCCCTACACGGGGGTTTATTGAAGCTTTCTTT
CASSPPTRGFIEAFF
>TRBJ2-6|NA|NA|TRBV7-9
TGTGCCAGCAGCTTCCCGGCAGGGAGTGGGGCCAACGTCCTGACTTTC
CASSFPAGSGANVLTF
>TRBJ2-1|NA|NA|TRBV30
TGTGCCTGGAGTGCCTTGGGGGTCTTGGATGAGCAGTTCTTC
CAWSALGVLDEQFF
>TRBJ1-2|NA|NA|TRBV5-6
TGTGCCAGCAGCTTGACTTCTGGTGGCTACACCTTC
CASSLTSGGYTF
>TRBJ1-2|NA|NA|TRBV6-5
TGTGCCAGCAGTTACGGACAGACCAACTATGGCTACACCTTC
CASSYGQTNYGYTF
>TRBJ1-1|NA|NA|TRBV5-5
TGTGCCAGCAGCTCCGCTCCGGGACGCCTGAACACTGAAGCTTTCTTT
CASSSAPGRLNTEAFF
>TRBJ2-7|once|TRBD2|TRBV29-1
TGCAGCGTTGGTATTTCGCGGGGGGTGGGCGAGCAGTACTTC
CSVGISRGVGEQYF
>TRBJ1-3|NA|NA|TRBV4-1
TGCGCCAGCAGTCGTGGGGGGGAAGGAAACACCATATATTTT
CASSRGGEGNTIYF
>TRBJ1-2|NA|NA|TRBV21-1
TGTGCCAGCAGGAGAGAACAGGGCCCCTACTATGGCTACACCTTC
CASRREQGPYYGYTF
>TRBJ1-3|NA|TRBD1|TRBV2
TGTGCCAGCAGTGCCGACAGGGTGGCCGGAAACACCATATATTTT
CASSADRVAGNTIYF
>TRBJ1-1|NA|NA|TRBV30
TGTGCCTGGAGTCTCACACGGAGATTGGCTGAAGCTTTCTTT
CAWSLTRRLAEAFF
>TRBJ1-1|few|TRBD1|TRBV5-4
TGTGCCAGCAGCTCTGTTTCAACAGGGGGCGGGTACACTGAAGCTTTCTTT
CASSSVSTGGGYTEAFF
>TRBJ2-1|once|TRBD2|TRBV7-9
TGTGCCAGCAGCTTAGCGGGGGGGTCTGAGCAGTTCTTC
CASSLAGGSEQFF
>TRBJ2-2|NA|TRBD2|TRBV5-4
TGTGCCAGCAGCACCGCGGGGGGACTAGCGGGAGCTGGGGAGCTGTTTTTT
CASSTAGGLAGAGELFF
>TRBJ2-3|few|TRBD1|TRBV2
TGTGCCAGCAGTCGGGACAGGGTGTCAGATACGCAGTATTTT
CASSRDRVSDTQYF
>TRBJ2-7|few|NA|TRBV6-5
TGTGCCAGCAGTTACTCGAATTTCCACGGGACCGAGCAGTACTTC
CASSYSNFHGTEQYF
>TRBJ1-1|NA|NA|TRBV11-2
TGTGCCAGCAGCTTACTTATCGGGTCTAGGACTGAAGCTTTCTTT
CASSLLIGSRTEAFF
>TRBJ2-7|NA|NA|TRBV15
TGTGCCACCAGCGAAGGACTAGGGGGAGGCTCAAGCTCCTACGAGCAGTACTTC
CATSEGLGGGSSSYEQYF
>TRBJ2-3|NA|NA|TRBV10-3
TGTGCCATCGCTGGGACGAGCACAGATACGCAGTATTTT
CAIAGTSTDTQYF
>TRBJ1-2|NA|NA|TRBV5-1
TGCGCCAGCAGCTTGTGGAGCGCAGGCAACTATGGCTACACCTTC
CASSLWSAGNYGYTF
>TRBJ2-7|NA|NA|TRBV12-3/TRBV12-4
TGTGCCAGCAGTCGGACTACTACCTACGAGCAGTACTTC
CASSRTTTYEQYF
>TRBJ1-2|NA|NA|TRBV4-2
TGTGCCAGCAGCCAAGATGAAACGAGCGCCGGCTATGGCTACACCTTC
CASSQDETSAGYGYTF
>TRBJ2-6|NA|NA|TRBV7-3
TGTGCCAGCAGCTTAAAGACTACTGGGGCCAACGTCCTGACTTTC
CASSLKTTGANVLTF
>TRBJ1-2|NA|NA|TRBV7-8
TGTGCCAGCAGCTTCGAAAAGGGACATTATGGCTACACCTTC
CASSFEKGHYGYTF
>TRBJ2-3|NA|TRBD2|TRBV7-2
TGTGCCAGCAGCTCCAGGACTAGCGTCGATACGCAGTATTTT
CASSSRTSVDTQYF
>TRBJ1-2|NA|TRBD1|TRBV6-1
TGTGCCAGCAGTGAACCAGGACAGGGTCCCTATGGCTACACCTTC
CASSEPGQGPYGYTF
>TRBJ2-3|few|NA|TRBV9
TGTGCCAGCAGCGTAGAAGGTGGGGGCACAGATACGCAGTATTTT
CASSVEGGGTDTQYF
>TRBJ1-1|few|NA|TRBV3-1/TRBV3-2
TGTGCCAGCAGCCAAGGCGCAGGGATAGGAACTGAAGCTTTCTTT
CASSQGAGIGTEAFF
>TRBJ1-2|once|NA|TRBV19
TGTGCCAGTAGTACCCGAACGGACTATGGCTACACCTTC
CASSTRTDYGYTF
>TRBJ1-5|NA|NA|TRBV6-2/TRBV6-3
TGTGCCAGCAGTTACGGGGAAAGGCTAAGAGGCCAGCCCCAGCATTTT
CASSYGERLRGQPQHF
>TRBJ1-6|NA|NA|TRBV10-1
TGCGCCAGCAGTGAGTCGGGCCAGGGACGGACACCCCTCCACTTT
CASSESGQGRTPLHF
>TRBJ2-2|few|NA|TRBV9
TGTGCCAGCAGCGTAGGACAGGCCACCGGGGAGCTGTTTTTT
CASSVGQATGELFF
>TRBJ1-3|NA|NA|TRBV15
TGTGCCACCAGCAGAGAGGCACAGGCGTTCTCTGGAAACACCATATATTTT
CATSREAQAFSGNTIYF
>TRBJ2-7|NA|TRBD2|TRBV29-1
TGCAGCGTCCGAACCCGGGGGGTCCAAGCCTACGAGCAGTACTTC
CSVRTRGVQAYEQYF
>TRBJ1-6|NA|NA|TRBV14
TGTGCCAGCAGCCAACCGGGGTCCTATAATTCACCCCTCCACTTT
CASSQPGSYNSPLHF
>TRBJ1-6|few|NA|TRBV11-2
TGTGCCAGCAGCTTAATCGGGAATTCACCCCTCCACTTT
CASSLIGNSPLHF
>TRBJ2-6|once|NA|TRBV15
TGTGCCACCAGCAGAGACCCGGGACCTCCTGGGGCCAACGTCCTGACTTTC
CATSRDPGPPGANVLTF
>TRBJ1-1|NA|TRBD1|TRBV18
TGTGCCAGCTCGCGGGGGACAGGGGGCTGGAACACTGAAGCTTTCTTT
CASSRGTGGWNTEAFF
>TRBJ1-3|NA|NA|TRBV10-3
TGTGCCATCTCGCGGCGCTCTGGAAACACCATATATTTT
CAISRRSGNTIYF